The 25 T cell receptor beta chains below come from one sample, sequenced in a study of beta chain features in type 1 diabetes. Notes on the study in general: All four CD4+ subsets of Type 1 diabetes patients contained TCRB CDR3s that were moderately but significantly shorter.

These receptors have no known antigen. The investigators reverse transcribed all of the isolated RNA, so they sequenced expressed TCRB transcripts. Produced via immunoSEQ multiplex PCR; TCRdb's table is partial and in-frame only. In the table there are about 360,000 clones, over 10% of which are singletons. Sequenced input: naive CD4+ T cells from blood. Receptor source: a woman aged 18-29 years with type 1 diabetes.

The chain combines TRBV18 with TRBJ1-1, with D possibly being TRBD1 (6 bases). The germline V gene has CDR1 KGHSH and CDR2 LQKENI. CDR3 length: 14 amino acids. Trimming shortened V by 4 bases and J by 4 bases, and 13 bases separated the two germline ends. The CDR3 DNA sequence: TGTGCCAGCTCACTGAACAGGGAAAGCACTGAAGCTTTCTTT. Protein: CASSLNRESTEAFF.

The gene calls are TRBV30 and TRBJ2-5, with D maybe TRBD2 (5 bases). The CDR3 contains 13 residues. Trimming took off 4 bases at V and 5 bases at J, with 14 bases between the two ends. CDR1 GTSNPN and CDR2 SVGIG come from the germline V gene (reference sequence). In DNA form, the CDR3 reads TGTGCCTGGAATTCCAGCCCGGGGGAGACCCAGTACTTC. Residues: CAWNSSPGETQYF.

V is TRBV30 and J is TRBJ1-1; 7 bases are shared with TRBD1. This CDR3 is built from 14 residues. Germline V gives CDR1 GTSNPN, CDR2 SVGIG (reference sequence). Trimming at V came to 7 bases and at J to 2 bases, leaving 10 bases not matched to a gene. The chain's CDR3 is CASLLTGFNTEAFF. Written as DNA, the CDR3 is TGTGCCTCCCTCCTGACAGGGTTTAACACTGAAGCTTTCTTT. Together with reference TRBV30 and TRBJ1-1, the CDR3 gives the full variable domain: SQTIHQWPATLVQPVGSPLSLECTVEGTSNPNLYWYRQAAGRGLQLLFYSVGIGQISSEVPQNLSASRPQDRQFILSSKKLLLSDSGFYLCASLLTGFNTEAFFGQGTRLTVV.

The CDR3 DNA is TGCGCCAGCAGCCAAGTTCAGCAGGCTCTCTCCACAGATACGCAGTATTTT. Translated: CASSQVQQALSTDTQYF. The chain links TRBV4-1 to TRBJ2-3; D is undetermined. The germline V gene encodes CDR1 MGHRA and CDR2 YSYEKL. V lost 1 base and J lost 2, with 16 bases in between. The CDR3 consists of 17 residues.

This clone was detected a few times. The chain recombines TRBV7-2 with TRBJ2-7; D is perhaps TRBD1 (6 bases). V lost 8 bases to trimming and J lost 5 bases, with 16 bases between them. Germline lookup yields CDR1 SGHTA and CDR2 FQGNSA. This CDR3 is built from 13 residues. Written as DNA, the CDR3 is TGTGCCAGCGGCAGGGGCCCCGCGGACGAGCAGTACTTC. Protein product: CASGRGPADEQYF.

The count of this clone is one. The chain is built from TRBV7-9 and TRBJ2-5; maybe TRBD2 (5 bases). The CDR3 covers 14 residues. The V end was cut by 3 bases, the J end by 2 bases, with 10 bases between. Germline V lookup: CDR1 SEHNR, CDR2 FQNEAQ (reference sequence). CDR3 residues: CASSFKAEQETQYF. CDR3 DNA sequence: TGTGCCAGCAGCTTCAAAGCGGAGCAAGAGACCCAGTACTTC.

The J gene is TRBJ2-2, the V gene TRBV28; 7 nucleotides line up with TRBD1. From germline, CDR1 is MDHEN and CDR2 SYDVKM. The J segment lost 1 base and the V segment lost 5 bases, leaving 7 bases of the junction unmatched. The CDR3 contains 16 residues. CDR3 in DNA: TGTGCCAGCAGTCCAACAGGGGCCAAGAACACCGGGGAGCTGTTTTTT. Translation gives CASSPTGAKNTGELFF.

The chain joins TRBV5-1 to TRBJ1-2; possibly TRBD1 for D (5 bases). Trimming took off 2 bases at V and 8 bases at J, with 16 bases between the two ends. The CDR3 loop spans 14 amino acids. CDR1 and CDR2 from the germline V gene are SGHRS and YFSETQ. For the CDR3, the DNA is TGCGCCAGCAGCTTAGGGATCAGGGTTCACGGCTACACCTTC. This codes for CASSLGIRVHGYTF.

This clone was counted only a few times. The rearrangement joins TRBV14 to TRBJ2-7; weak D call: TRBD2 (6 bases). Trimming stripped 3 bases from V and 3 bases from J, with 21 bases between. This CDR3 has 17 residues. Germline V gene data show CDR1 as SGHDN and CDR2 as FVKESK. The CDR3 is CASSHSRWSGRNYEQYF. CDR3 sequence (DNA): TGTGCCAGCAGCCATTCGAGGTGGAGCGGGCGTAACTACGAGCAGTACTTC.

This clone was observed a handful of times. The V gene is TRBV7-2, the J gene TRBJ2-5, with a weak D call TRBD1 (5 bases). V was pared by 3 bases and J by 5 bases, with 16 bases between. In germline, CDR1 is SGHTA, CDR2 FQGNSA. There are 15 residues in the CDR3. The CDR3 DNA reads TGTGCCAGCAGCTTTGATTTTGCGGCAGGGGAGACCCAGTACTTC. Translated: CASSFDFAAGETQYF.

The chain uses TRBV7-8 and TRBJ2-4; 7 bases map to TRBD2. Germline loops: CDR1 SGHVS, CDR2 FQNEAQ. The CDR3 extends over 15 amino acids. V was clipped by 6 bases and J by 9 bases; unmatched bases: 14. CDR3 loop: CASSQIRTSRGIQYF. The DNA of the CDR3 is TGTGCCAGCAGTCAAATCCGGACTAGTAGAGGCATTCAGTACTTC.

V usage is TRBV5-4 and J usage is TRBJ1-1, with 10 bases matching TRBD1. Trimming removed 4 bases from V and 1 base from J; junction bases left unmatched: 10. Germline assignment: CDR1 SGHNT and CDR2 YYREEE (reference sequence). There are 17 residues in the CDR3. CDR3 sequence: CASSLRQGADQNTEAFF. In nucleotides, the CDR3 is TGTGCCAGCAGCCTCCGACAGGGGGCCGATCAGAACACTGAAGCTTTCTTT.

There are a few counts of this clone. V usage is TRBV11-1 and J usage is TRBJ2-7; TRBD2 agrees at 11 bases. The V gene end was trimmed by 5 bases and the J gene end by 6 bases; junction bases not matched to a gene: 12. The CDR3 length is 16 residues. Looked up from germline, CDR1 is SGHAT and CDR2 is FQDESV (reference sequence). CDR3 sequence (DNA): TGTGCCAGCAGCCGCCCCGGTAGCGGGAGGGCCAGCGAGCAGTACTTC. Translated: CASSRPGSGRASEQYF. The whole variable domain, filled in from reference TRBV11-1 and TRBJ2-7, reads EAEVAQSPRYKITEKSQAVAFWCDPISGHATLYWYRQILGQGPELLVQFQDESVVDDSQLPKDRFSAERLKGVDSTLKIQPAELGDSAMYLCASSRPGSGRASEQYFGPGTRLTVT.

This clone was recorded a few times. The V call is TRBV7-3, the J call TRBJ2-1; 7 bases map to TRBD2. The CDR3 consists of 15 residues. The trim removed 2 bases at V and 6 bases at J, leaving 7 bases unmatched. The germline CDR1 and CDR2 sequences are SGHTA and FQGTGA. The DNA of the CDR3 is TGTGCCAGCAGCTTAGGCGGGAGAGGGGTCAATGAGCAGTTCTTC. It encodes CASSLGGRGVNEQFF. Supplemented by reference TRBV7-3 and TRBJ2-1, the full variable domain reads GAGVSQTPSNKVTEKGKYVELRCDPISGHTALYWYRQSLGQGPEFLIYFQGTGAADDSGLPNDRFFAVRPEGSVSTLKIQRTERGDSAVYLCASSLGGRGVNEQFFGPGTRLTVL.

The table lists this clone with a few counts. The V gene is TRBV7-9, the J gene TRBJ1-1; perhaps TRBD1 as D (6 bases). The CDR3 runs 16 residues. Between the trimmed V and J ends, which lost 5 bases and 5 bases, there was a span of 21 bases. Per germline, CDR1 SEHNR and CDR2 FQNEAQ (reference sequence). DNA of the CDR3: TGTGCCAGCAGCAACACCAGGGGTGTTGAAGGGACTGAAGCTTTCTTT. This encodes CASSNTRGVEGTEAFF.

This clone has more than one count but fewer than ten. This chain's CDR3 is CASSRQGNYGYTF. CDR3 DNA: TGTGCCAGCAGCCGACAGGGGAACTATGGCTACACCTTC. The chain is built from TRBV11-3 and TRBJ1-2, with 8 bases matching TRBD1. CDR1 SGHNT and CDR2 YENEEA come from the germline V gene. This CDR3 is built from 13 residues. J lost 2 bases, V lost 5 bases, and 1 base had no gene match.

The table lists this clone with a few counts. The gene calls are TRBV30 and TRBJ2-5; 8 nucleotides match TRBD2. The CDR3 spans 12 residues. Trimming took 8 bases from V and 4 from J; bases not matched to a gene: 6. Germline CDR1 and CDR2: GTSNPN and SVGIG (reference sequence). The CDR3 bases are TGTGCCCGCGGCGCGGGGGGAGAGACCCAGTACTTC. Translation gives CARGAGGETQYF.

In this sample, this clone turned up a few times. The chain combines TRBV7-2 with TRBJ1-1, with D possibly TRBD1 on 6 matching bases. The germline CDR1 and CDR2 sequences are SGHTA and FQGNSA. V shed 6 bases and J shed 3 bases, with 17 bases lying between them. The CDR3 sequence is 15 residues long. CDR3 in DNA: TGTGCCAGCAGGACAAACAGGGCTGGGGACACTGAAGCTTTCTTT. Residues: CASRTNRAGDTEAFF.

This clone came up a few times. The V gene is TRBV13, the J gene TRBJ2-7, with 7 nucleotides matching TRBD2. The CDR3 length is 16 residues. Germline assignment: CDR1 PRHDT and CDR2 FYEKMQ (reference sequence). V trimming: 0 bases; J trimming: 4 bases; junction bases outside the gene matches: 9. CDR3 protein: CASSLGWASGNYEQYF. In DNA form, the CDR3 reads TGTGCCAGCAGCTTAGGGTGGGCTAGCGGAAATTACGAGCAGTACTTC.

The rearrangement uses TRBV4-2 and TRBJ2-3; 8 bases are shared with TRBD1. The CDR3 totals 14 residues. Germline V lookup: CDR1 LGHNA, CDR2 YNFKEQ. The J segment lost 1 base and the V segment lost 8 bases, leaving 5 bases of the junction unmatched. The CDR3: CASSRTGRTDTQYF. The CDR3 nucleotides are TGTGCCAGCTCTAGGACAGGGCGCACAGATACGCAGTATTTT.

This clone was recorded a few times. This sequence joins TRBV23-1 and TRBJ2-5; 7 nucleotides align to TRBD1. TRBV23-1 is reported as an ORF; its role is uncertain. With 3 bases clipped from V and 1 base from J, the junction kept 11 bases outside the gene matches. The CDR3 consists of 17 residues. The CDR3: CASSHEQGEPSQETQYF. The CDR3 DNA reads as TGCGCCAGCAGTCACGAGCAGGGGGAACCTTCCCAAGAGACCCAGTACTTC.

V gene TRBV7-3 combines with J gene TRBJ2-1; a possible D gene is TRBD2 (6 bases). The germline V gene has CDR1 SGHTA and CDR2 FQGTGA. V lost 3 bases to trimming and J lost 5 bases, with 11 bases between them. This CDR3 is 14 amino acids long. CDR3 residues: CASSLTSANNEQFF. In DNA, the CDR3 is TGTGCCAGCAGCTTGACTAGTGCAAACAATGAGCAGTTCTTC.

The sample holds a few counts of this clone. The genes are TRBV11-3 and TRBJ2-7; 7 nucleotides agree with TRBD1. CDR1 and CDR2 from the germline V gene are SGHNT and YENEEA. V was pared by 7 bases and J by 5 bases, with 11 bases of the junction left unmatched. The CDR3 has 14 residues. The CDR3 sequence is CASKTGTEVDEQYF. CDR3 nucleotide sequence: TGTGCCAGCAAGACGGGGACAGAGGTAGACGAGCAGTACTTC.

There are a few counts of this clone. The rearrangement uses TRBV29-1 and TRBJ1-3; 8 bases line up with TRBD1. Looked up from germline, CDR1 is SQVTM and CDR2 is ANQGSEA. This CDR3 is 13 amino acids long. J gave up 2 bases and V 6 bases, and 3 bases lay outside the gene matches. Here the CDR3 reads CSVLQGAGNTIYF. CDR3 nucleotides: TGCAGCGTCCTACAGGGGGCTGGAAACACCATATATTTT.

The chain carries TRBV27 and TRBJ2-3, with D uncertain. There are 11 residues in the CDR3. CDR1 is MNHEY and CDR2 is SMNVEV in the germline V gene (reference sequence). V lost 6 bases, J lost 5 bases, and 6 bases lay in between. CDR3 DNA: TGTGCCAGCAGAACTATAGATACGCAGTATTTT. This sequence encodes CASRTIDTQYF.